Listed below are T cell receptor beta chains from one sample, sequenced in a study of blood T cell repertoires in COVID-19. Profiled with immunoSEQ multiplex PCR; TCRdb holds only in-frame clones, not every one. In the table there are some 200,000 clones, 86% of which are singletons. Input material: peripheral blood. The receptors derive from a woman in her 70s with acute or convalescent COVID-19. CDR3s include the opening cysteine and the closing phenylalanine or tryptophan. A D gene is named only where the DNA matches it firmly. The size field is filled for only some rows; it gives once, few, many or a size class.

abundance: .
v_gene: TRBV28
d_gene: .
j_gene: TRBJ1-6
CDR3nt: TGTGCCAGCAGTTTGGGCAGGGGTGCCTATAATTCACCCCTCCACTTT
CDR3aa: CASSLGRGAYNSPLHF

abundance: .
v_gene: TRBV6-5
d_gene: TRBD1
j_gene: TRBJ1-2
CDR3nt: TGTGCCAGCAGTCGGGACAGACTTAACTATGGCTACACCTTC
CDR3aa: CASSRDRLNYGYTF

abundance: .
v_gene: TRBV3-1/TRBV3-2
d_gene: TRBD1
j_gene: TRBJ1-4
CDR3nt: TGTGCCAGCAAGGGGGCCGGTGAAAAACTGTTTTTT
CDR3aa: CASKGAGEKLFF

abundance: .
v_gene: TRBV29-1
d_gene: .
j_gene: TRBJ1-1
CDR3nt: TGCAGCGTTGAGTTTCAGTTGAACACTGAAGCTTTCTTT
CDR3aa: CSVEFQLNTEAFF

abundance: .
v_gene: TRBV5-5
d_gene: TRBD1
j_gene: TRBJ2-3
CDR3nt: TGTGCCAGCAGCTTGAAGGGGGCGGCAGATACGCAGTATTTT
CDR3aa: CASSLKGAADTQYF

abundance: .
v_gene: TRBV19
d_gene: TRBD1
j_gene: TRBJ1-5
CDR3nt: TGTGCCAGTAGTATAGATCGCCCTTCCGGGACAGGGAATCAGCCCCAGCATTTT
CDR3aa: CASSIDRPSGTGNQPQHF

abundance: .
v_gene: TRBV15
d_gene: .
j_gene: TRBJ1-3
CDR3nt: TGTGCCACCAGCAGAGATCTAGTCGAAAACACCATATATTTT
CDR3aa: CATSRDLVENTIYF

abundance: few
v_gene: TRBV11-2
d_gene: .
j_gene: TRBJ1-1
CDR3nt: TGTGCCAGCAGCTCACGCGGTCGGAACACTGAAGCTTTCTTT
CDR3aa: CASSSRGRNTEAFF

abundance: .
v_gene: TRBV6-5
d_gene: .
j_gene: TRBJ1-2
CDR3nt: TGTGCCAGCAGAACCGGACAGTCCTATGGCTACACCTTC
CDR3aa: CASRTGQSYGYTF

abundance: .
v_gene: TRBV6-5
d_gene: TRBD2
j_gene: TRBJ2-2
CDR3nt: TGTGCCAGCAGTTACTCCTACGCAGGGAGGGCCGGGGAGCTGTTTTTT
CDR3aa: CASSYSYAGRAGELFF

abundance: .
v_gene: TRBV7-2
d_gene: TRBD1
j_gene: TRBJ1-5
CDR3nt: TGTGCCAGCAGCTTGATTCGGACAGGGTATAGCAATCAGCCCCAGCATTTT
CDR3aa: CASSLIRTGYSNQPQHF

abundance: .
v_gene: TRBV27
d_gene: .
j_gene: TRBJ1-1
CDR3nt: TGTGCCAGCAGTTATGGGGGCAGGGTGAACACTGAAGCTTTCTTT
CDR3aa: CASSYGGRVNTEAFF

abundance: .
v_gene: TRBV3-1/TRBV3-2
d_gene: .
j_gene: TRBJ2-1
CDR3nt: TGTGCCAGCAGCCAAGGCGTGATCGGGGTGGCGGGGTTCTTC
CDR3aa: CASSQGVIGVAGFF

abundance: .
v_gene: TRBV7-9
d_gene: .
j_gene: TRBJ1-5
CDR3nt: TGTGCCAGCAGCTTCGTGGGCCAGCCCCAGCATTTT
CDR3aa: CASSFVGQPQHF

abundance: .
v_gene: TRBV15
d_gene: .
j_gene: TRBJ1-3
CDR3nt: TGTGCCACCAGCGCTACAGGGTTAGGAAACACCATATATTTT
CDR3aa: CATSATGLGNTIYF

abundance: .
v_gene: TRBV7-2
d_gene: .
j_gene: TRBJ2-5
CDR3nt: TGTGCCAGCAGCTTAGCCGACAGGTCCCAAGAGACCCAGTACTTC
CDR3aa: CASSLADRSQETQYF

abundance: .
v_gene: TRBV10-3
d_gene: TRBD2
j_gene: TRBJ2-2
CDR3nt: TGTGCCATCAGCGGGAGGGCCGACACCGGGGAGCTGTTTTTT
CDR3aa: CAISGRADTGELFF

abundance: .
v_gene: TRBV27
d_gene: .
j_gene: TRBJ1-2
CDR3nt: TGTGCCAGCAGCCCGGCCTTGGGGGGGCAGGGTGGCTACACCTTC
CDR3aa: CASSPALGGQGGYTF

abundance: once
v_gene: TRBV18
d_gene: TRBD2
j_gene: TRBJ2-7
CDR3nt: TGTGCCAGCTCACCAAGCGGGGGCAAGCACGAGCAGTACTTC
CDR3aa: CASSPSGGKHEQYF

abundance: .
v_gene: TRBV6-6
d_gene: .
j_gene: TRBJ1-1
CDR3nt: TGTGCCAGCACGCTTACTAGGGCAGGAGGCCAAGCTTTCTTT
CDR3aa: CASTLTRAGGQAFF